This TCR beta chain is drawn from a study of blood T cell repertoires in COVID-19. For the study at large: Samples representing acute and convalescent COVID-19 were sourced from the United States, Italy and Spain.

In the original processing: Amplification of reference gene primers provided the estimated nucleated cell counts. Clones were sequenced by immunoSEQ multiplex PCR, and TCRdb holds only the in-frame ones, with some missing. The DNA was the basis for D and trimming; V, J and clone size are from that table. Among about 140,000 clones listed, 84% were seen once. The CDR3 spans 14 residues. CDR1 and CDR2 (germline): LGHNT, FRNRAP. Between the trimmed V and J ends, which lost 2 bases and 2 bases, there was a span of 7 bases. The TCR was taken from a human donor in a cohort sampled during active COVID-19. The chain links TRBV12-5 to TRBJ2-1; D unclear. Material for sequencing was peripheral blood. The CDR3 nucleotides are TGTGCTAGTGGTTTGACTACTACCTACAATGAGCAGTTCTTC. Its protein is CASGLTTTYNEQFF. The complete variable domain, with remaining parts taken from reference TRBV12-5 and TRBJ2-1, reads DARVTQTPRHKVTEMGQEVTMRCQPILGHNTVFWYRQTMMQGLELLAYFRNRAPLDDSGMPKDRFSAEMPDATLATLKIQPSEPRDSAVYFCASGLTTTYNEQFFGPGTRLTVL.